One and the same sample provided the 28 T cell receptor beta chains below, sequenced in a study of regulatory T cells in long-lasting Graves disease. Time point of the sample: newly diagnosed GD, antithyroid drugs for less than 3 months. After RNA was extracted from PBMCs, the TCR library was made from it. To make TCR beta libraries, researchers used iRepertoire HTBI primers and Arm-PCR of CDR3 regions. TCRdb itself ran the multiplex PCR reads through MiXCR, one entry per CDR3 protein. In the table there are hundreds of thousands of distinct CDR3 sequences, approximately 16% of which are singletons. The same sample was also studied in work on T cells in Graves' hyperthyroidism and ophthalmopathy.

Sequencing was performed on peripheral blood mononuclear cells (PBMCs), taken at new diagnosis, from a patient treated with antithyroid drugs. The receptors stem from a man between 18 and 29 years old with Graves disease.

This clonotype was counted between two and nine times. The chain recombines TRBV7-9 with TRBJ1-2; D perhaps matches TRBD1 (6 bases). Per germline, CDR1 SEHNR and CDR2 FQNEAQ (reference sequence). CDR3 size: 14 residues. V lost 5 bases and J 4 bases, leaving 14 bases between the germline ends. CDR3 bases: TGTGCCAGCAGCACGGACAGTACCTTCTATGGCTACACCTTC. It encodes CASSTDSTFYGYTF.

To note about this clonotype: A clone one base away is much larger, so this may be a read error. This chain uses TRBV7-9 with TRBJ1-1; no firm D call. The CDR3 totals 14 residues. The V gene lost 1 base and the J gene lost 2 bases, with 8 bases spanning the gap. Germline V CDR1 and CDR2: SEHNR, FQNEAQ (reference sequence). The CDR3 nucleotides are TGTGCCAGCAGCTTAGACGGTATAAACACTGAAGCTTTCTTT. This translates into CASSLDGINTEAFF.

At least ten counts were recorded for this clonotype. The chain uses TRBV30 and TRBJ2-7; 12 bases are a match to TRBD2. Trimming at V came to 6 bases and at J to 5 bases, leaving 5 bases not matched to a gene. Per the germline V gene, CDR1 is GTSNPN and CDR2 is SVGIG (reference sequence). CDR3 length equals 13 residues. The CDR3 protein is CACQTSGSNEQYF. The CDR3 DNA follows: TGTGCCTGTCAGACTAGCGGGAGCAACGAGCAGTACTTC.

This chain joins TRBV2 and TRBJ2-7; perhaps TRBD2 as D (7 bases). The CDR3 runs to 15 residues. Germline CDR1 and CDR2: SNHLY and FYNNEI. V gave up 6 bases and J gave up 5 bases, with 20 bases separating them. The CDR3 sequence: CASRGGGGSSDEQYF. The CDR3 DNA reads as TGTGCCAGCAGGGGGGGGGGCGGGAGTTCGGACGAGCAGTACTTC.

V gene TRBV10-3 combines with J gene TRBJ2-5, with 8 bases matching TRBD1. This CDR3 has 12 amino acids. Looked up from germline, CDR1 is ENHRY and CDR2 is SYGVKD. V dropped 11 bases and J dropped 2; count of bases not matched to a gene: 4. CDR3 amino acids: CAFGQGQETQYF. CDR3 coding DNA: TGTGCCTTTGGACAGGGTCAAGAGACCCAGTACTTC.

The rearrangement joins TRBV5-1 to TRBJ2-1; 11 nucleotides line up with TRBD2. This CDR3 comprises 17 residues. Germline values: CDR1 SGHRS, CDR2 YFSETQ. V shed 0 bases, J shed 4 bases, and the junction held 6 bases outside the gene matches. The CDR3 region is CASSLASGRLLYNEQFF. The CDR3 DNA reads TGCGCCAGCAGCTTGGCTAGCGGGAGGCTTCTTTACAATGAGCAGTTCTTC.

This clonotype was picked up many times. This chain links TRBV12-3 or TRBV12-4 with TRBJ1-4, with no clear D. V lost 4 bases to trimming and J lost 12 bases, with 21 bases between them. This CDR3 is built from 15 residues. This CDR3 is CASSSGGVVGVELFF. CDR3 in DNA: TGTGCCAGCAGTTCGGGCGGGGTTGTCGGGGTCGAACTGTTTTTT.

This clonotype was detected ten times or more. This chain links TRBV12-3 or TRBV12-4 with TRBJ2-2, with a weak D call TRBD2 (5 bases). V lost 3 bases and J 7 bases, leaving 15 bases between the germline ends. The CDR3 consists of 15 residues. CDR3 nucleotide sequence: TGTGCCAGCAGTTTTCGTGAGGGTTTGGTCGGGGAGCTGTTTTTT. It yields the protein CASSFREGLVGELFF.

The table lists this clonotype with a few counts. The rearrangement links TRBV30 to TRBJ2-5; D is uncertain. The germline gives CDR1 GTSNPN, CDR2 SVGIG (reference sequence). Trimming took 4 bases from V and 7 from J, leaving 22 bases between them. The CDR3 has 15 amino acids. The CDR3 sequence is CAWNRPGVGVGTQYF. The CDR3 nucleotides read TGTGCCTGGAACCGACCTGGGGTGGGCGTAGGGACCCAGTACTTC.

This clonotype has a count of ten or more. The chain recombines TRBV6-2 or TRBV6-3 with TRBJ2-1; D is uncertain. The CDR3 extends over 15 amino acids. CDR1 and CDR2 (germline): MNHEY, SVGEGT. V lost 5 bases and J 6 bases, leaving 17 bases between the germline ends. CDR3 sequence: CASSEATWGSNEQFF. CDR3 coding DNA: TGTGCCAGCAGTGAAGCTACATGGGGTAGCAATGAGCAGTTCTTC.

The rearrangement uses TRBV11-1 and TRBJ2-1; 12 bases line up with TRBD2. Looked up from germline, CDR1 is SGHAT and CDR2 is FQDESV (reference sequence). This CDR3 spans 16 amino acids. Losses at the gene ends were 1 base for V and 6 bases for J; bases not matched to a gene: 4. Written as DNA, the CDR3 is TGTGCCAGCAGCTTAGAGACTAGCGGGAGAATCAATGAGCAGTTCTTC. This sequence encodes CASSLETSGRINEQFF. Together with reference TRBV11-1 and TRBJ2-1, the CDR3 gives the full variable domain: EAEVAQSPRYKITEKSQAVAFWCDPISGHATLYWYRQILGQGPELLVQFQDESVVDDSQLPKDRFSAERLKGVDSTLKIQPAELGDSAMYLCASSLETSGRINEQFFGPGTRLTVL.

This clonotype was recorded at least ten times. V and J are TRBV12-3 or TRBV12-4 and TRBJ2-3, with 7 positions matching TRBD1. With 5 bases clipped from V and 0 bases from J, the junction kept 5 bases outside the gene matches. This CDR3 is 15 amino acids long. The CDR3 DNA sequence: TGTGCCAGCAGTCCGGGACAGTCTAGCACAGATACGCAGTATTTT. It translates to CASSPGQSSTDTQYF.

This chain connects TRBV6-1 to TRBJ2-7, with TRBD2 matching 7 bases. The junction had 13 bases not matched to a gene; V was cut back by 8 bases and J by 6 bases. The length of the CDR3 is 14 residues. Germline lookup yields CDR1 MNHNS and CDR2 SASEGT. The CDR3 nucleotides are TGTGCCAGCGGGAAGCGGGAAATTCCGGGCGAGCAGTACTTC. It is translated as CASGKREIPGEQYF.

This clonotype was seen ten or more times. The chain recombines TRBV11-2 with TRBJ1-2; a possible D gene is TRBD1 (6 bases). This CDR3 has 14 residues. V shed 4 bases and J shed 3 bases, with 12 bases lying between them. Germline lookup yields CDR1 SGHAT and CDR2 FQNNGV. CDR3 DNA: TGTGCCAGCAGCTACGCAGGGGACGACTATGGCTACACCTTC. Encoded protein: CASSYAGDDYGYTF.

This clonotype was counted ten times or more. The rearrangement uses TRBV7-9 and TRBJ2-1; 7 bases are shared with TRBD2. The CDR3 spans 15 residues. CDR1 and CDR2 from the germline V gene are SEHNR and FQNEAQ (reference sequence). Trimming took 2 bases from V and 3 from J; bases not matched to a gene: 4. The CDR3 DNA reads as TGTGCCAGCAGCTTAAGGGCTAGCGGCTACAATGAGCAGTTCTTC. Translated, it gives CASSLRASGYNEQFF.

This clonotype was observed many times. The V and J genes are TRBV3-1 and TRBJ1-1; no definite D call. Germline values: CDR1 LGHDT, CDR2 YNNKEL (reference sequence). CDR3 length: 14 amino acids. Trimming removed 4 bases at V and 1 base at J, with 10 bases between. The CDR3 region has the DNA TGTGCCAGCAGCCCGGGGTTAGGGAACACTGAAGCTTTCTTT. Amino acid sequence: CASSPGLGNTEAFF.

This clonotype was picked up many times. Germline is not matched at one junction end, which may reflect a read error. The chain joins TRBV19 to TRBJ2-3, with D tentatively TRBD1 (5 bases). The germline CDR1 and CDR2 sequences are LNHDA and SQIVND (reference sequence). The CDR3 covers 14 residues. Written as DNA, the CDR3 is TGTGCCAGCAGTAGGGGTCGGAGCACAGATACGCAGTATTTT. It is translated as CASSRGRSTDTQYF.

This clonotype occurred many times. The chain uses TRBV12-5 and TRBJ2-1, with TRBD1 identical over 8 bases. The junction had 7 bases not matched to a gene; V was cut back by 7 bases and J by 2 bases. There are 15 residues in the CDR3. Germline CDR1 is LGHNT and CDR2 is FRNRAP. In nucleotides, the CDR3 is TGTGCTAGTGACCCGGGACAGGATCCCTACAATGAGCAGTTCTTC. Translating gives CASDPGQDPYNEQFF.

This clonotype was detected a few times. The chain joins TRBV9 to TRBJ1-1, with D maybe TRBD1 (5 bases). The CDR3 is 15 amino acids. CDR1 and CDR2 from the germline V gene are SGDLS and YYNGEE. Deletions cut 1 base from V and 6 bases from J, with 16 bases between. The CDR3 nucleotides are TGTGCCAGCAGCGTATCGTTGGGGGAAGGATCTGAAGCTTTCTTT. Encoded protein: CASSVSLGEGSEAFF.

This clonotype appeared many times. The gene calls are TRBV7-8 and TRBJ2-3; TRBD2 agrees at 7 bases. The CDR3 has 15 amino acids. CDR1 SGHVS and CDR2 FQNEAQ come from the germline V gene. With 5 bases clipped from V and 9 bases from J, the junction kept 14 bases outside the gene matches. The DNA of the CDR3 is TGTGCCAGCAGCCAGACTTTCGGTAGTAGCGGGACGCAGTATTTT. It is translated as CASSQTFGSSGTQYF.

The chain uses TRBV6-1 and TRBJ2-7; 7 nucleotides line up with TRBD2. This CDR3 has 13 amino acids. Germline V gene data show CDR1 as MNHNS and CDR2 as SASEGT. The V segment lost 6 bases and the J segment 6 bases; nucleotides outside the gene matches: 8. CDR3 loop: CASRLGGIGEQYF. The CDR3, as DNA: TGTGCCAGCAGGTTGGGAGGGATAGGCGAGCAGTACTTC.

This chain joins TRBV10-3 and TRBJ1-2; 8 bases are a match to TRBD1. J was trimmed by 2 bases and V by 4 bases; bases with no gene match: 6. The CDR3 loop spans 15 amino acids. CDR1 and CDR2 (germline): ENHRY, SYGVKD. The CDR3 sequence: CAISAGDRLNYGYTF. CDR3 DNA: TGTGCCATCAGTGCGGGGGACAGGTTGAACTATGGCTACACCTTC.

In its sample, this clonotype was seen many times. It is unclear where the CDR3 begins or ends on the DNA, so no DNA is shown, and the CDR3 is as TCRdb lists it. V usage is TRBV29-1 and J usage is TRBJ1-2. Including both end residues, the CDR3 is 10 amino acids long. The germline gives CDR1 SQVTM, CDR2 ANQGSEA. CDR3 residues: CSVAEGIHTF.

This clonotype was found a few times. This chain joins TRBV7-9 and TRBJ2-5; D gene ambiguous. CDR3 size: 12 residues. The V end was cut by 4 bases, the J end by 5 bases, with 8 bases between. CDR1 is SEHNR and CDR2 is FQNEAQ in the germline V gene (reference sequence). The CDR3 nucleotides are TGTGCCAGCAGCTCTGCCTTGGAGACCCAGTACTTC. Residues: CASSSALETQYF.

This clonotype has a count of ten or more. The chain is built from TRBV11-2 and TRBJ2-7; 9 nucleotides match TRBD1. The CDR3 length is 14 residues. In germline, CDR1 is SGHAT, CDR2 FQNNGV. The V gene end was trimmed by 4 bases and the J gene end by 2 bases; junction bases not matched to a gene: 3. This CDR3 is CASSSRTGAYEQYF. The CDR3 nucleotides read TGTGCCAGCAGCTCCCGGACAGGGGCCTACGAGCAGTACTTC.

Ten or more counts support this clonotype. This chain uses TRBV12-3 or TRBV12-4 with TRBJ2-1; TRBD2 agrees at 7 bases. The CDR3 spans 15 residues. Unmatched junction bases numbered 10, after V lost 4 bases and J lost 7 bases. Written as DNA, the CDR3 is TGTGCCAGCAGTTCCCCTGCGGGAGAGGTTAATGAGCAGTTCTTC. Translating gives CASSSPAGEVNEQFF.

There are a few counts of this clonotype. The chain uses TRBV5-6 and TRBJ2-5; 7 bases are a match to TRBD1. V lost 5 bases and J lost 5; bases outside the gene matches: 12. This CDR3 spans 15 amino acids. Per the germline V gene, CDR1 is SGHDT and CDR2 is YYEEEE. DNA for the CDR3: TGTGCCAGCAGACCAGAACCAGACAGGGTCGAGACCCAGTACTTC. It yields the protein CASRPEPDRVETQYF.

This sequence joins TRBV3-1 and TRBJ2-7, with D maybe TRBD1 (6 bases). The V and J ends lost 5 bases and 9 bases respectively, with 14 bases between them. Looked up from germline, CDR1 is LGHDT and CDR2 is YNNKEL (reference sequence). The CDR3 covers 12 residues. The CDR3 protein is CASSSDRNGQYF. Here the CDR3 DNA reads TGTGCCAGCAGCTCAGACAGGAACGGGCAGTACTTC.